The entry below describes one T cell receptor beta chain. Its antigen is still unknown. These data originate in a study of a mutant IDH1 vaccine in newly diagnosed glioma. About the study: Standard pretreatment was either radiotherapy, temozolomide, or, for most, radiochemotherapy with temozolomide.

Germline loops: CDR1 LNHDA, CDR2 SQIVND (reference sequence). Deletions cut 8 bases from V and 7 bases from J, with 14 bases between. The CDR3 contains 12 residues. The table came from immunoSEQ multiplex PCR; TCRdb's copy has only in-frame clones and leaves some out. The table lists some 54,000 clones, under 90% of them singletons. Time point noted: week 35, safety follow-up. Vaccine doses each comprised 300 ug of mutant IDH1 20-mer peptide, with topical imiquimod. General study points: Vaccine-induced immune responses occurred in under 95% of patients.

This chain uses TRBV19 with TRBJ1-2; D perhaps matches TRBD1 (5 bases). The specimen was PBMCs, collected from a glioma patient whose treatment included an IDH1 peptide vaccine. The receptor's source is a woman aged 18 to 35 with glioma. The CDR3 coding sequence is TGTGCCAGTCTGTGGCAGGGACGTGGCTACACCTTC. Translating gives CASLWQGRGYTF.